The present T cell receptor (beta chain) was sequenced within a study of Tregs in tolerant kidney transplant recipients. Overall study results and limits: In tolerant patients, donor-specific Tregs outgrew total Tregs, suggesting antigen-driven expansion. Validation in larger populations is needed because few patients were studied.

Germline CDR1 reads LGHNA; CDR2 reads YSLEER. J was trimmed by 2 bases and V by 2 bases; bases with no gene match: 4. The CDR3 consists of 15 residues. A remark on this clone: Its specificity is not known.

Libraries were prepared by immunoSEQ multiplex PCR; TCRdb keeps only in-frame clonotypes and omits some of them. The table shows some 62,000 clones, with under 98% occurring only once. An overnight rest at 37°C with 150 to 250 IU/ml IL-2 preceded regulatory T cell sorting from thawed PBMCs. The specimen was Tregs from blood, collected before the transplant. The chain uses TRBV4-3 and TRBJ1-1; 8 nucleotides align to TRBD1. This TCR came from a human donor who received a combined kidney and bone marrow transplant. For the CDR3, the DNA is TGCGCCAGCAGCCAATGGGACAGGCCCAACACTGAAGCTTTCTTT. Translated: CASSQWDRPNTEAFF.